A selection of T cell receptor beta chains follows, all from one sample in a study of blood T cell repertoires in COVID-19. Using immunoSEQ multiplex PCR, the repertoire was profiled, and TCRdb retains in-frame clones only, with some absent. Among 450,000 or so clones, approximately 90% were seen once, and the ten largest hold roughly 1.5%. Source material: peripheral blood. The receptor source for this set is a woman in her 40s with COVID-19, enrolled during active disease. CDR3s include the opening cysteine and the closing phenylalanine or tryptophan. Fields, in order: CDR3 protein, CDR3 DNA, V gene, D gene, J gene, clone size. The D gene is left open where the match is weak. Some rows have no size entry. The others give once, few or many, or a class for an expanded clone.

CASSLASEVRYGYTF TGTGCCAGCAGCTTAGCGTCTGAGGTCCGCTATGGCTACACCTTC TRBV7-8 - TRBJ1-2 few
CASRWGPTTTEAFF TGCGCCAGCAGATGGGGCCCGACAACCACTGAAGCTTTCTTT TRBV5-1 - TRBJ1-1 -
CASSYPGWRGAHNEQFF TGTGCCAGCAGTTACCCGGGGTGGCGGGGGGCGCACAATGAGCAGTTCTTC TRBV6-2/TRBV6-3 TRBD2 TRBJ2-1 -
CASSQYRVPKGLNGNTIYF TGTGCCAGCAGCCAATACCGGGTCCCTAAGGGGCTTAACGGAAACACCATATATTTT TRBV3-1/TRBV3-2 - TRBJ1-3 -
CAWTRGNTDTQYF TGTGCCTGGACTCGGGGGAACACAGATACGCAGTATTTT TRBV30 - TRBJ2-3 -
CAWSTFGTGKEKLFF TGTGCCTGGAGTACGTTCGGGACAGGGAAAGAAAAACTGTTTTTT TRBV30 TRBD1 TRBJ1-4 -
CAWSVGGGNTIYF TGTGCCTGGAGTGTTGGAGGTGGGAACACCATATATTTT TRBV30 - TRBJ1-3 -
CASSVGQGGSYEQYF TGTGCCAGCAGTGTCGGACAGGGTGGTTCCTACGAGCAGTACTTC TRBV2 TRBD1 TRBJ2-7 -
CATKFQDIGNEAFF TGTGCCACCAAATTCCAGGACATCGGCAATGAAGCTTTCTTT TRBV10-3 - TRBJ1-1 -
CASSQGGIEQYF TGTGCCAGCAGCCAGGGGGGGATAGAGCAGTATTTT TRBV3-1/TRBV3-2 TRBD2 TRBJ2-3 -
CASSYSYTYEQYF TGTGCCAGCAGTTACTCGTACACCTACGAGCAGTACTTC TRBV6-5 - TRBJ2-7 -
CASSLSEQGPQHF TGTGCCAGCAGCTTATCGGAACAGGGGCCCCAGCATTTT TRBV7-9 - TRBJ1-5 -
CASSQEGRGTYEQYF TGCGCCAGCAGCCAAGAAGGGCGGGGGACCTACGAGCAGTACTTC TRBV4-3 TRBD2 TRBJ2-7 -
CASSAYHYEQYF TGTGCCAGCAGCGCCTACCACTACGAGCAGTACTTC TRBV27 - TRBJ2-7 -
CASNRATNEKLFF TGTGCCAGCAACAGGGCAACTAATGAAAAACTGTTTTTT TRBV19 - TRBJ1-4 once
CASSLTMGADEKLFF TGTGCCAGCAGCTTAACTATGGGGGCGGATGAAAAACTGTTTTTT TRBV7-2 - TRBJ1-4 -
CASSVEGQLTNTEAFF TGTGCCAGCAGCGTAGAGGGGCAGCTTACGAACACTGAAGCTTTCTTT TRBV9 - TRBJ1-1 -
CASSLGAEAFF TGTGCCAGCAGCTTGGGCGCTGAAGCTTTCTTT TRBV5-4 - TRBJ1-1 -
CASTSTTPTNEKLFF TGTGCCAGCACATCAACAACCCCAACTAATGAAAAACTGTTTTTT TRBV28 - TRBJ1-4 once
CASSEGRSRNYGYTF TGTGCCAGCAGTGAAGGAAGGAGTCGCAACTATGGCTACACCTTC TRBV6-1 - TRBJ1-2 -
CASSESLISQGQGGYTF TGCGCCAGCAGTGAGTCTTTGATTTCCCAGGGCCAGGGTGGCTACACCTTC TRBV10-1 - TRBJ1-2 -
CASGEGPTTTKNIQYF TGTGCCTCAGGGGAAGGACCCACGACGACCAAAAACATTCAGTACTTC TRBV28 - TRBJ2-4 -
CASSPIAGGRNEQFF TGCGCCAGCAGCCCTATAGCGGGGGGGCGCAATGAGCAGTTCTTC TRBV5-1 TRBD2 TRBJ2-1 -
CASSLIQGEAFF TGTGCCAGCAGTTTAATTCAGGGTGAAGCTTTCTTT TRBV27 - TRBJ1-1 -
CASSGQGNNGYTF TGTGCCAGCAGCGGCCAGGGGAACAATGGCTACACCTTC TRBV6-5 - TRBJ1-2 once
CASRLYRATEAFF TGTGCCAGCAGGTTATACAGGGCGACTGAAGCTTTCTTT TRBV5-8 - TRBJ1-1 -
CASSLLLGSGGNTIYF TGTGCCAGCAGTTTATTGTTGGGGAGTGGAGGAAACACCATATATTTT TRBV28 - TRBJ1-3 -
CASSLEGQGVTDTQYF TGCGCCAGCAGCTTGGAGGGGCAGGGTGTGACAGATACGCAGTATTTT TRBV5-1 - TRBJ2-3 -
CATRSGPGNTIYF TGTGCCACCAGGTCAGGTCCTGGAAACACCATATATTTT TRBV15 - TRBJ1-3 -
CASRLSRGNEQFF TGTGCCAGCAGGCTTAGCAGGGGCAATGAGCAGTTCTTC TRBV28 - TRBJ2-1 -
CASRPGQVENTEAFF TGTGCCAGCAGACCGGGACAGGTGGAGAACACTGAAGCTTTCTTT TRBV27 TRBD1 TRBJ1-1 -
CASTPGAGGNSPLHF TGTGCCAGCACCCCAGGGGCAGGGGGCAATTCACCCCTCCACTTT TRBV5-6 TRBD1 TRBJ1-6 -
CASSLEANTEAFF TGTGCCAGCAGCCTCGAAGCGAACACTGAAGCTTTCTTT TRBV7-3 - TRBJ1-1 once
CASSLNGRAGNTIYF TGTGCCAGCAGCTTGAACGGTAGAGCTGGAAACACCATATATTTT TRBV7-2 - TRBJ1-3 -
CASSLRQGLGYTF TGTGCCAGCAGCTTACGGCAGGGCCTAGGCTACACCTTC TRBV7-3 - TRBJ1-2 -
CASGETNEKLFF TGTGCCTCGGGGGAAACTAATGAAAAACTGTTTTTT TRBV19 - TRBJ1-4 -
CATSREGANQPQHF TGTGCCACCAGCAGGGAGGGGGCCAATCAGCCCCAGCATTTT TRBV15 TRBD1 TRBJ1-5 once